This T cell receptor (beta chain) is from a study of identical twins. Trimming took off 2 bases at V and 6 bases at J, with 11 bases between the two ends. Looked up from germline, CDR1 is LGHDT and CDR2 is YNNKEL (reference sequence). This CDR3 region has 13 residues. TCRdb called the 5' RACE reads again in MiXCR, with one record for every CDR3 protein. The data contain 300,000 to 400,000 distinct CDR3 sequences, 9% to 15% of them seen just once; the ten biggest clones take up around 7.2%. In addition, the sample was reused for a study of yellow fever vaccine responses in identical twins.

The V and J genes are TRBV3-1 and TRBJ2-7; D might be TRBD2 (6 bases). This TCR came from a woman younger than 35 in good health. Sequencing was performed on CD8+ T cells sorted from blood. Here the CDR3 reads CASSQTTSREQYV. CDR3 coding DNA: TGTGCCAGCAGCCAAACGACTAGTCGCGAGCAGTACGTC.